One sample yielded the 31 T cell receptor beta chains listed below, sequenced in a study of T cells in Graves' hyperthyroidism and ophthalmopathy. Amplified TCR beta CDR3 regions came from RNA transcripts. HTBI primers were used for first-round RT-PCR of the TCR CDR3. One entry per CDR3 protein results from TCRdb running MiXCR on the multiplex PCR reads. The table records 300,000 or so distinct CDR3 sequences, more than 15% of them present only once. The sample consisted of blood. The receptors derive from a woman aged 55 to 70 with Graves' ophthalmopathy.

This clonotype was seen repeatedly, ten times or more. The V gene is TRBV7-2, the J gene TRBJ2-7; 8 positions agree with TRBD1. Germline CDR1 SGHTA, CDR2 FQGNSA. The CDR3 is 15 residues long. V lost 3 bases, J lost 5 bases, and 9 bases stayed unmatched. The CDR3: CASSFLQGVYDEQYF. For the CDR3, the DNA is TGTGCCAGCAGCTTTTTACAGGGGGTTTATGACGAGCAGTACTTC. Supplemented by reference TRBV7-2 and TRBJ2-7, the full variable domain reads GAGVSQSPSNKVTEKGKDVELRCDPISGHTALYWYRQSLGQGLEFLIYFQGNSAPDKSGLPSDRFSAERTGGSVSTLTIQRTQQEDSAVYLCASSFLQGVYDEQYFGPGTRLTVT.

This chain joins TRBV11-1 and TRBJ1-6; 7 nucleotides align to TRBD1. The CDR3 length is 14 residues. V trimming: 5 bases; J trimming: 8 bases; junction bases outside the gene matches: 6. CDR1 and CDR2 (germline): SGHAT, FQDESV (reference sequence). CDR3 DNA: TGTGCCAGCAGCCCAACAGGGGTAGATTCACCCCTCCACTTT. This sequence encodes CASSPTGVDSPLHF.

The chain uses TRBV4-2 and TRBJ2-2; perhaps TRBD1 as D (5 bases). The V end lost 4 bases, the J end lost 6 bases, and 9 bases lay between the germline ends. This CDR3 is built from 13 residues. Germline V gives CDR1 LGHNA, CDR2 YNFKEQ. The CDR3 loop is CASSPSTAGELFF. The DNA of the CDR3 is TGTGCCAGCAGCCCGTCGACAGCCGGGGAGCTGTTTTTT.

Only a few counts were recorded for this clonotype. The gene calls are TRBV12-3 or TRBV12-4 and TRBJ1-5, with TRBD1 matching over 9 bases. After removal of 5 bases from V and 5 bases from J, the junction contained 7 bases not matched to a gene. CDR3 length equals 15 residues. The CDR3 DNA follows: TGTGCCAGCAGTCCCGGACAGGGGATCCATCAGCCCCAGCATTTT. Translated: CASSPGQGIHQPQHF.

This clonotype turned up a few times. The gene calls are TRBV7-9 and TRBJ2-3; D may be TRBD1 or TRBD2 (5 bases each). The CDR3 is 16 residues long. Germline lookup yields CDR1 SEHNR and CDR2 FQNEAQ (reference sequence). The V and J ends lost 1 base and 8 bases respectively, with 19 bases between them. CDR3 in amino acids: CASSLVAGTEAGTQYF. The CDR3 nucleotides are TGTGCCAGCAGCTTAGTCGCCGGGACCGAGGCAGGTACGCAGTATTTT.

There are many counts of this clonotype. This chain joins TRBV6-2 or TRBV6-3 and TRBJ2-7; 10 bases match TRBD1. After removal of 0 bases from V and 5 bases from J, the junction contained 4 bases not matched to a gene. The CDR3 spans 15 residues. Germline V gives CDR1 MNHEY, CDR2 SVGEGT. DNA for the CDR3: TGTGCCAGCAGTTACTCGGGACAGGGGACCCACGAGCAGTACTTC. Its protein is CASSYSGQGTHEQYF.

The chain has TRBV11-2 and TRBJ2-5, with 11 bases identical to TRBD2. Trimming took 5 bases from V and 9 from J; bases not matched to a gene: 14. The germline V gene encodes CDR1 SGHAT and CDR2 FQNNGV. CDR3 length: 16 amino acids. CDR3: CASSPNGLAGGGAQYF. CDR3 DNA sequence: TGTGCCAGCAGCCCCAATGGCCTAGCGGGAGGAGGGGCCCAGTACTTC.

CDR3 residues: CASSLGSGSYEQYF. CDR3 sequence (DNA): TGTGCCAGCAGCTTGGGATCAGGATCCTACGAGCAGTACTTC. This chain links TRBV5-6 with TRBJ2-7; D unresolved. With 0 bases removed from V and 1 base from J, the gap between germline ends came to 8 bases. The CDR3 has 14 residues. Germline V gene lookup returns CDR1 SGHDT and CDR2 YYEEEE.

The sample holds many counts of this clonotype. The rearrangement uses TRBV28 and TRBJ2-7, with D perhaps TRBD1 (6 bases). This CDR3 has 15 residues. Germline CDR1 and CDR2: MDHEN and SYDVKM. Trimming left V 5 bases short and J 3 bases short, with 17 bases between. The CDR3 nucleotides are TGTGCCAGCAGTACCCAGGGGTCAGGATACTACGAGCAGTACTTC. Encoded protein: CASSTQGSGYYEQYF.

The chain employs TRBV2 and TRBJ2-1, with 11 bases lining up with TRBD2. Germline CDR1 SNHLY, CDR2 FYNNEI. Trimming removed 0 bases from V and 1 base from J; junction bases left unmatched: 2. This CDR3 is 17 amino acids long. The CDR3 DNA sequence: TGTGCCAGCAGTGAAGCGGGACTAGCGGTATCCTACAATGAGCAGTTCTTC. The encoded protein is CASSEAGLAVSYNEQFF.

Many counts were recorded for this clonotype. The chain joins TRBV2 to TRBJ2-2, with a weak D call TRBD2 (5 bases). Germline V gene data show CDR1 as SNHLY and CDR2 as FYNNEI. V dropped 4 bases and J dropped 3 bases, with 12 bases sitting between them. CDR3 length: 15 residues. This CDR3 is CASSANGVHTGELFF. CDR3 in DNA: TGTGCCAGCAGTGCTAACGGGGTACACACCGGGGAGCTGTTTTTT.

This clonotype was seen at least ten times. The chain has TRBV27 and TRBJ1-5; D gene uncertain. The germline V gene encodes CDR1 MNHEY and CDR2 SMNVEV (reference sequence). This CDR3 comprises 13 residues. V lost 5 bases and J lost 5, with 10 bases in between. The CDR3 DNA follows: TGTGCCAGCAGTCTTATCGTAGATCAGCCCCAGCATTTT. It yields the protein CASSLIVDQPQHF.

In this sample, this clonotype turned up once. V and J are TRBV7-2 and TRBJ2-3, with 7 bases matching TRBD2. The CDR3 loop spans 17 amino acids. Germline CDR1 SGHTA, CDR2 FQGNSA. The ends lost 0 bases at V and 4 bases at J; junction bases unmatched: 10. The DNA of the CDR3 is TGTGCCAGCAGCTTAGCGGGGGGGGGGGGGGGGGCAGATACGCAGTATTTT. Amino acid sequence: CASSLAGGGGGADTQYF.

This clonotype was seen repeatedly, ten times or more. The J gene is TRBJ2-1, the V gene TRBV11-1, with 8 bases identical to TRBD2. CDR1 is SGHAT, CDR2 FQDESV, per germline (reference sequence). V was clipped by 7 bases and J by 9 bases; unmatched bases: 11. The CDR3 has 14 residues. The CDR3 reads CASTQREWYSEQFF. The CDR3 DNA sequence: TGTGCCAGCACACAGCGGGAGTGGTATAGTGAGCAGTTCTTC.

This rearrangement joins TRBV5-1 to TRBJ2-3, with a weak D call TRBD2 (6 bases). The CDR3 totals 13 residues. Germline V CDR1 and CDR2: SGHRS, YFSETQ. The V end lost 5 bases, the J end lost 2 bases, and 9 bases lay between the germline ends. The CDR3 loop is CASSAGYTDTQYF. The CDR3 coding sequence is TGCGCCAGCAGTGCGGGATACACAGATACGCAGTATTTT.

The table lists this clonotype with many counts. The chain recombines TRBV5-1 with TRBJ1-1; a weak D match, TRBD1 (6 bases). V gave up 0 bases and J gave up 1 base, with 13 bases separating them. The CDR3 consists of 16 residues. Germline V gene sequence: CDR1 SGHRS, CDR2 YFSETQ. CDR3 protein: CASSLASGAKNTEAFF. CDR3 coding DNA: TGCGCCAGCAGCTTGGCCTCGGGGGCTAAGAACACTGAAGCTTTCTTT.

This clonotype occurred many times. The CDR3 DNA reads as TGTGCCAGCAGCACTAGCGGGAACTCCTACAATGAGCAGTTCTTC. Residues: CASSTSGNSYNEQFF. The chain combines TRBV12-3 or TRBV12-4 with TRBJ2-1, with 10 bases aligning to TRBD2. After removal of 6 bases from V and 0 bases from J, the junction contained 2 bases not matched to a gene. The CDR3 covers 15 residues.

Note on this clonotype: A much larger clonotype is one base distant, so this may be a read error. The chain joins TRBV6-5 to TRBJ1-1; D gene unclear. The CDR3 has 13 residues. The germline V gene has CDR1 MNHEY and CDR2 SVGAGI. V was trimmed by 7 bases and J by 3 bases, leaving 12 bases between them. The CDR3 loop is CASTSFGDTEAFF. The CDR3 nucleotides read TGTGCCAGCACTTCCTTTGGGGACACTGAAGCTTTCTTT.

About this clonotype itself: Possible read error: a much larger clone is one base away. The genes are TRBV28 and TRBJ2-7, with TRBD1 matching over 10 bases. The germline V gene has CDR1 MDHEN and CDR2 SYDVKM. V shed 5 bases, J shed 2 bases, and the junction held 6 bases outside the gene matches. The CDR3 length is 15 residues. The CDR3 is CASSDGQGGAYEQYF. The DNA of the CDR3 is TGTGCCAGCAGTGACGGACAGGGGGGAGCCTACGAGCAGTACTTC.

This clonotype was seen repeatedly, ten times or more. V usage is TRBV20-1 and J usage is TRBJ1-2; D gene unclear. Trimming took off 6 bases at V and 3 bases at J, with 14 bases between the two ends. The CDR3 contains 13 residues. Germline V lookup: CDR1 DFQATT, CDR2 SNEGSKA (reference sequence). The CDR3 is CSATGRGDYGYTF. CDR3 in DNA: TGCAGTGCGACCGGACGTGGTGACTATGGCTACACCTTC.

The table lists this clonotype with a few counts. Relative to the germline gene, one junction end is altered; a read error may explain this. The chain uses TRBV5-6 and TRBJ2-7; D is possibly TRBD1 (6 bases). This CDR3 spans 14 amino acids. CDR1 and CDR2 (germline): SGHDT, YYEEEE. The CDR3 reads CANSLHQGPYEQYF. In DNA, the CDR3 is TGTGCCAACAGCCTGCACCAGGGGCCCTACGAGCAGTACTTC.

This clonotype has a handful of counts. The CDR3 loop is CASSRLAGPRDTQYF. The DNA for the CDR3 is TGTGCCAGTAGCCGACTAGCGGGGCCGCGGGATACGCAGTATTTT. The chain recombines TRBV19 with TRBJ2-3, with TRBD2 matching 11 bases. CDR3 length: 15 residues. The germline gives CDR1 LNHDA, CDR2 SQIVND (reference sequence). Unmatched junction bases numbered 8, after V lost 6 bases and J lost 6 bases.

The CDR3 sequence: CASSPEMSGASGQYF. CDR3 in DNA: TGTGCCAGCTCACCAGAGATGAGCGGCGCCTCGGGGCAGTACTTC. V is TRBV18 and J is TRBJ2-7; TRBD2 might be the D (5 bases). The germline gives CDR1 KGHSH, CDR2 LQKENI. The V and J ends lost 2 bases and 9 bases respectively, with 20 bases between them. CDR3 length: 15 amino acids.

This clonotype was picked up a small number of times. V gene TRBV19 combines with J gene TRBJ2-1; no clear D. The CDR3 has 14 amino acids. Per germline, CDR1 LNHDA and CDR2 SQIVND (reference sequence). With 4 bases removed from V and 6 bases from J, the gap between germline ends came to 13 bases. The CDR3 is CASSNQRAANEQFF. The CDR3 DNA reads as TGTGCCAGTAGTAACCAACGGGCGGCCAATGAGCAGTTCTTC.

The chain links TRBV6-1 to TRBJ2-2; D remains unclear. V gave up 4 bases and J gave up 4 bases, with 7 bases separating them. Germline CDR1 MNHNS, CDR2 SASEGT. The CDR3 is 13 amino acids. The CDR3 DNA reads TGTGCCAGCAGTGGAGCCGGCACCGGGGAGCTGTTTTTT. It specifies CASSGAGTGELFF.

This clonotype was found a few times. This chain uses TRBV12-3 or TRBV12-4 with TRBJ2-2; 13 nucleotides match TRBD2. With 4 bases clipped from V and 6 bases from J, the junction kept 11 bases outside the gene matches. The CDR3 consists of 18 residues. The CDR3 DNA follows: TGTGCCAGCAGTTGGGGACTAGCGGGGCCAAGCTATGCCGGGGAGCTGTTTTTT. Its translation is CASSWGLAGPSYAGELFF.

A few counts support this clonotype. This rearrangement joins TRBV27 to TRBJ1-4; D gene unclear. Germline values: CDR1 MNHEY, CDR2 SMNVEV (reference sequence). This CDR3 is 15 amino acids long. V gave up 1 base and J gave up 5 bases, with 11 bases separating them. The CDR3 protein is CASSLLSSRNEKLFF. As DNA, the CDR3 is TGTGCCAGCAGTTTATTGTCATCCCGGAATGAAAAACTGTTTTTT.

This clonotype was seen at least ten times. The chain employs TRBV14 and TRBJ2-1; no reliable D call. V lost 3 bases and J lost 8, with 20 bases in between. CDR1 is SGHDN and CDR2 is FVKESK in the germline V gene. The CDR3 totals 16 residues. CDR3: CASSQIGGVAGDEQFF. The CDR3 coding sequence is TGTGCCAGCAGCCAGATCGGCGGAGTTGCTGGGGATGAGCAGTTCTTC.

CDR3 in DNA: TGTGCCAGCAGTCTCCAGGGAAGGGCCGGGGAGCTGTTTTTT. It encodes CASSLQGRAGELFF. This rearrangement joins TRBV27 to TRBJ2-2, with D possibly matching TRBD1 (5 bases). The CDR3 has 14 amino acids. Trimming took off 5 bases at V and 6 bases at J, with 13 bases between the two ends. CDR1 and CDR2 from the germline V gene are MNHEY and SMNVEV (reference sequence).

The rearrangement links TRBV11-2 to TRBJ1-6; a weak D match, TRBD1 (5 bases). The germline gives CDR1 SGHAT, CDR2 FQNNGV. The V end was cut by 1 base, the J end by 9 bases, with 16 bases between. The CDR3 runs to 16 residues. The DNA of the CDR3 is TGTGCCAGCAGCTTAGCTGGGGGAAGAGGCTTTTCACCCCTCCACTTT. Amino acids: CASSLAGGRGFSPLHF.

This clonotype was detected many times. The chain uses TRBV18 and TRBJ2-7; D possibly corresponds to TRBD1 (8 bases). V shed 1 base and J shed 3 bases, with 19 bases lying between them. Germline CDR1 KGHSH, CDR2 LQKENI. The CDR3 contains 17 residues. CDR3 sequence: CASSPLLGQGGSYEQYF. The DNA of the CDR3 is TGTGCCAGCTCACCACTTCTCGGACAGGGAGGGAGCTACGAGCAGTACTTC.